This TCR beta chain was observed in a study of CD8+ T cells in alopecia areata. This clone was observed a few times. Gene labels here are mouse ones. Read sequence stops 3 residues before the CDR3 end, and the germline J gene provides the missing end. TCR sequencing used cDNA made by reverse transcription of extracted RNA. Generated by immunoSEQ multiplex PCR, the TCRdb table keeps only in-frame clones and is missing some. The table records approximately 300,000 clones without singletons, the ten largest covering less than 1.5%. On the basis of CD4, CD8alpha, NKG2D, NKG2ACE and other markers, pooled cutaneous lymph node cells were sorted. This CDR3 contains 13 residues. The junction had 1 base not matched to a gene; V was cut back by 2 bases and J by 9 bases. Germline V lookup: CDR1 NNHDY, CDR2 SYVADS.

This clonotype was obtained from a C3H/HeJ mouse with alopecia areata. The MHC haplotype of this mouse line is H2-k. The chain is built from TRBV13-3 and TRBJ1-6; 8 bases match TRBD1. TRBJ1-6 is annotated as an ORF whose role is uncertain. The sequenced material came from CD4+ T cells sorted from a lymph node. The DNA read from the CDR3 is TGTGCCAGCAGTGACAGGGGGCGTTCGCCC. This sequence encodes CASSDRGRSP. The entire CDR3 protein reads CASSDRGRSPLYF.